This T cell receptor beta chain was identified during a study of T cell responses to AZD1222 COVID-19 vaccine. Study findings and constraints: Clonal diversity may have been underestimated in mostly white British donors.

Between the trimmed V and J ends, which lost 0 bases and 2 bases, there was a span of 6 bases. The germline V gene encodes CDR1 SGHRS and CDR2 YFSETQ. The CDR3 has 14 amino acids. On this clone: Its antigen is unidentified.

The assay was immunoSEQ multiplex PCR, and TCRdb's table has in-frame clones only and misses some. In the table there are roughly 100,000 clones, about 88% of which are singletons. This material consisted of peripheral blood, taken on day 0 of AZD1222 vaccination. This receptor was identified in an adult in good health. The chain joins TRBV5-1 to TRBJ1-5; D is undetermined. This chain's CDR3 is CASSLVPGNQPQHF. CDR3 nucleotide sequence: TGCGCCAGCAGCTTGGTTCCTGGCAATCAGCCCCAGCATTTT. Complete variable domain (other parts from reference TRBV5-1 and TRBJ1-5): KAGVTQTPRYLIKTRGQQVTLSCSPISGHRSVSWYQQTPGQGLQFLFEYFSETQRNKGNFPGRFSGRQFSNSRSEMNVSTLELGDSALYLCASSLVPGNQPQHFGDGTRLSIL.